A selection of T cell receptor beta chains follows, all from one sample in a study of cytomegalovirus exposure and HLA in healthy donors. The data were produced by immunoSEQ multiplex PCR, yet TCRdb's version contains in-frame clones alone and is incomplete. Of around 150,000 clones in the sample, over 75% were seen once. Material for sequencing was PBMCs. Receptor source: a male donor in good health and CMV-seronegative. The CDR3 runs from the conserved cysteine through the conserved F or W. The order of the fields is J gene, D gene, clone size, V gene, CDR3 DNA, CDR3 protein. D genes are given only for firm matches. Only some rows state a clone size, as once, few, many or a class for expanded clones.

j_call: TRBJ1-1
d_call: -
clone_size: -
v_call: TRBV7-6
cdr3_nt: TGTGCCAGCAGCTCTGACAGGAACACTGAAGCTTTCTTT
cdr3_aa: CASSSDRNTEAFF

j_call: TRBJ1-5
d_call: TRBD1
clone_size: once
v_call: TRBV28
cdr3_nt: TGTGCCAGCATCAGGGCAGGGGGCCGAAATCAGCCCCAGCATTTT
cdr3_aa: CASIRAGGRNQPQHF

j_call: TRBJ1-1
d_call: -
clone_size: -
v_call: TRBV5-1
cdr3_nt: TGCGCCAGCAGCTCCGGACTGATGAACACTGAAGCTTTCTTT
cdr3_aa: CASSSGLMNTEAFF

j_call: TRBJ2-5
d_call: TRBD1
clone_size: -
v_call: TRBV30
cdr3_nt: TGTGCCTGGAGTGGGCAGGGGGCGACCCAGTACTTC
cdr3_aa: CAWSGQGATQYF

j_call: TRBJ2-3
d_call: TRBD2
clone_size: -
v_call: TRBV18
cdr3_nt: TGTGCCAGCTCACCACGCGGGGGATTGGGCACAGATACGCAGTATTTT
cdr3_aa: CASSPRGGLGTDTQYF

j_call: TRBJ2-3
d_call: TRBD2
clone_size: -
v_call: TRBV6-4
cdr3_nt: TGTGCCAGCAGTGAGTTTAGCGGGGGGGCCACAGATACGCAGTATTTT
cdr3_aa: CASSEFSGGATDTQYF

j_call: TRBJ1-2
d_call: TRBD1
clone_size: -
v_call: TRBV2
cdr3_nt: TGTGCCAGCAGCGGGACAGGGGTGGGCTATGGCTACACCTTC
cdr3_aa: CASSGTGVGYGYTF

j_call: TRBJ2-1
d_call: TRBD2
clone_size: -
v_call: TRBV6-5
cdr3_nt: TGTGCCAGCAGTTATTCTAGCGGGGGGTACAATGAGCAGTTCTTC
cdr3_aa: CASSYSSGGYNEQFF

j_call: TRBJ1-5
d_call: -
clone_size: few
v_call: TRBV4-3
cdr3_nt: TGCGCCAGCAGCCAAACGGTGCAGGGCAATCAGCCCCAGCATTTT
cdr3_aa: CASSQTVQGNQPQHF

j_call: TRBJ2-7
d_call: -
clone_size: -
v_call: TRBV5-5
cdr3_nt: TGTGCCAGCAGCTTGGGTTCAGGCTCCTACGAGCAGTACTTC
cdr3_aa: CASSLGSGSYEQYF